The subject of this entry is one TCR beta chain. Measured with immunoSEQ multiplex PCR; TCRdb has only the in-frame clones, and not every one. Of around 19,000 clones in the sample, more than 75% were seen once. The data belong to a study of blood T cell repertoires in COVID-19. Across the study: T cells, B-cell-depleted T cells, or PBMCs supplied cDNA or gDNA.

Trimming stripped 4 bases from V and 3 bases from J, with 6 bases between. CDR1 and CDR2 from the germline V gene are MDHEN and SYDVKM. The CDR3 extends over 12 amino acids. Material for sequencing was peripheral blood. This TCR derives from a human donor in a cohort sampled during active COVID-19. This chain joins TRBV28 and TRBJ1-2; D not resolved. This CDR3 is CASSWADYGYTF. The CDR3 DNA reads TGTGCCAGCAGTTGGGCAGACTATGGCTACACCTTC.